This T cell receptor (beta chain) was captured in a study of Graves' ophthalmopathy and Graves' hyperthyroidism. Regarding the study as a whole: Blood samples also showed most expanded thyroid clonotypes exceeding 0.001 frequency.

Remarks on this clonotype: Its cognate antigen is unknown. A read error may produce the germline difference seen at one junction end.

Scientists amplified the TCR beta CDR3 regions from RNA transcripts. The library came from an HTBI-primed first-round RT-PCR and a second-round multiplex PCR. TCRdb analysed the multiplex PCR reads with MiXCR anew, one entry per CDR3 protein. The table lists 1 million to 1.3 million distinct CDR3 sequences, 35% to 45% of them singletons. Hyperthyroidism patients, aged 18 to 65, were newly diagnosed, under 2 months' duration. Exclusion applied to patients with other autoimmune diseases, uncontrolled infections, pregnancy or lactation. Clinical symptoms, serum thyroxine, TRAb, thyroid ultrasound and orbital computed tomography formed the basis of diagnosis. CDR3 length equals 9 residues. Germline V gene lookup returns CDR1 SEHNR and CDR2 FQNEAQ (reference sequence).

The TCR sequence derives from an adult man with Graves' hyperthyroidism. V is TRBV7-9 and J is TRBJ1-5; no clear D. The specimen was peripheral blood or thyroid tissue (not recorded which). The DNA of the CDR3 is TGTGCCAGCAGCCAAACGAGGATTTTT. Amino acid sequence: CASSQTRIF.